These T cell receptor beta chains were read from a single sample in a study of technical replicates of blood from a few donors. Sequencing used immunoSEQ multiplex PCR; TCRdb keeps in-frame clones, though not all of them. The repertoire has just over 80,000 clones, 90% to 95% of them found once; the top ten carry 0.38%. Sequenced sample: T cells isolated from PBMCs. These receptor sequences come from a human donor in good health. CDR3s include the opening cysteine and the closing phenylalanine or tryptophan. D genes are given only for firm matches. Clone size appears in some rows only: once, few, many, or a class for an expanded clone.

clone_size: NA
d_call: TRBD2
v_call: TRBV15
j_call: TRBJ2-6
cdr3_nt: TGTGCCACCAGCAGAGATCGGGGGGGAACCAACGTCCTGACTTTC
cdr3_aa: CATSRDRGGTNVLTF

clone_size: NA
d_call: NA
v_call: TRBV7-2
j_call: TRBJ1-5
cdr3_nt: TGTGCCAGCAGCCTAGGGGCGGGGCACAATCAGCCCCAGCATTTT
cdr3_aa: CASSLGAGHNQPQHF

clone_size: NA
d_call: NA
v_call: TRBV7-9
j_call: TRBJ2-1
cdr3_nt: TGTGCCAGCACCCCAGGGGGGGAGCAGTTCTTC
cdr3_aa: CASTPGGEQFF

clone_size: NA
d_call: NA
v_call: TRBV29-1
j_call: TRBJ1-1
cdr3_nt: TGCAGCGTTGCCTTAGGGGGGAACACTGAAGCTTTCTTT
cdr3_aa: CSVALGGNTEAFF

clone_size: NA
d_call: TRBD1
v_call: TRBV6-5
j_call: TRBJ1-1
cdr3_nt: TGTGCCAGCAGAAACCCAGGGGGCTTGAACACTGAAGCTTTCTTT
cdr3_aa: CASRNPGGLNTEAFF

clone_size: NA
d_call: NA
v_call: TRBV7-9
j_call: TRBJ1-1
cdr3_nt: TGTGTTTCAACGGGGGGTTACACTGAAGCTTTCTTT
cdr3_aa: CVSTGGYTEAFF

clone_size: NA
d_call: NA
v_call: TRBV5-4
j_call: TRBJ2-7
cdr3_nt: TGTGCCAGCAGCTACAACAGGGGAGGCTACGAGCAGTACTTC
cdr3_aa: CASSYNRGGYEQYF

clone_size: NA
d_call: NA
v_call: TRBV6-5
j_call: TRBJ2-2
cdr3_nt: TGTGCCAGCAGTTCGACCAGAGGCGGGGAGCTGTTTTTT
cdr3_aa: CASSSTRGGELFF

clone_size: NA
d_call: TRBD2
v_call: TRBV7-9
j_call: TRBJ2-1
cdr3_nt: TGTGCCAGCAGCCTTCGCGGGAGCTCCTACAATGAGCAGTTCTTC
cdr3_aa: CASSLRGSSYNEQFF

clone_size: NA
d_call: TRBD2
v_call: TRBV19
j_call: TRBJ2-1
cdr3_nt: TGTGCCAGTAGTATAGGAGCTAGCGGTTACAATGAGCAGTTCTTC
cdr3_aa: CASSIGASGYNEQFF

clone_size: NA
d_call: NA
v_call: TRBV18
j_call: TRBJ2-2
cdr3_nt: TGTGCCAGCTCACCCCCGAAAGGAGGCACCGGGGAGCTGTTTTTT
cdr3_aa: CASSPPKGGTGELFF

clone_size: NA
d_call: TRBD2
v_call: TRBV9
j_call: TRBJ2-7
cdr3_nt: TGTGCCAGCAGCCCCCCAGAGCGGGAGGTATCTGGCTACGAGCAGTACTTC
cdr3_aa: CASSPPEREVSGYEQYF

clone_size: NA
d_call: TRBD1
v_call: TRBV29-1
j_call: TRBJ1-2
cdr3_nt: TGCAGCGTTCGGACAGGGGGCGACTATGGCTACACCTTC
cdr3_aa: CSVRTGGDYGYTF

clone_size: NA
d_call: TRBD1
v_call: TRBV30
j_call: TRBJ1-5
cdr3_nt: TGTGCCTGGAGTCACGGGACAGGGGGAAGTCAGCCCCAGCATTTT
cdr3_aa: CAWSHGTGGSQPQHF

clone_size: NA
d_call: TRBD2
v_call: TRBV2
j_call: TRBJ2-7
cdr3_nt: TGTGCCAGCAGCCGAGGGACTAGCGGCTACGAGCAGTACTTC
cdr3_aa: CASSRGTSGYEQYF

clone_size: NA
d_call: NA
v_call: TRBV19
j_call: TRBJ1-1
cdr3_nt: TGTGCCGCAGGGGAGGGTTTTAACACTGAAGCTTTCTTT
cdr3_aa: CAAGEGFNTEAFF

clone_size: NA
d_call: NA
v_call: TRBV29-1
j_call: TRBJ2-5
cdr3_nt: TGCAGCGGCCTCTTTTCGGTTCAAGAGACCCAGTACTTC
cdr3_aa: CSGLFSVQETQYF

clone_size: NA
d_call: TRBD1
v_call: TRBV13
j_call: TRBJ2-3
cdr3_nt: TGTGCCAGCAGCTTTAGGGGGCTCGGAGATACGCAGTATTTT
cdr3_aa: CASSFRGLGDTQYF

clone_size: NA
d_call: NA
v_call: TRBV9
j_call: TRBJ1-3
cdr3_nt: TGTGCCAGCAGCGAGGGACAAAACTCTGGAAACACCATATATTTT
cdr3_aa: CASSEGQNSGNTIYF

clone_size: NA
d_call: NA
v_call: TRBV11-3
j_call: TRBJ2-7
cdr3_nt: TGTGCCAGCAGAAGTGCAGGGCTCGAGCAGTACTTC
cdr3_aa: CASRSAGLEQYF

clone_size: once
d_call: NA
v_call: TRBV6-1
j_call: TRBJ2-7
cdr3_nt: TGTGCCAGCAGTCCCCGAGTCGCCCATTCCTACGAGCAGTACTTC
cdr3_aa: CASSPRVAHSYEQYF

clone_size: NA
d_call: TRBD1
v_call: TRBV7-9
j_call: TRBJ2-7
cdr3_nt: TGTGCCAGCAGCTTAACGGACAGGGGTTCCTACGAGCAGTACTTC
cdr3_aa: CASSLTDRGSYEQYF

clone_size: NA
d_call: NA
v_call: TRBV6-4
j_call: TRBJ1-2
cdr3_nt: TGTGCCAGCAGCCCACAATTCACAGGGATTTCTAACTATGGCTACACCTTC
cdr3_aa: CASSPQFTGISNYGYTF

clone_size: NA
d_call: NA
v_call: TRBV7-9
j_call: TRBJ1-3
cdr3_nt: TGTGCCAGCAGCTTGGTGGCAGGGGAAAACACCATATATTTT
cdr3_aa: CASSLVAGENTIYF

clone_size: NA
d_call: TRBD1
v_call: TRBV5-4
j_call: TRBJ1-1
cdr3_nt: TGTGCCAGCAGCTTTCCGGACAGGGGAGGTACTGAAGCTTTCTTT
cdr3_aa: CASSFPDRGGTEAFF

clone_size: NA
d_call: NA
v_call: TRBV29-1
j_call: TRBJ2-2
cdr3_nt: TGCAGCGTTGATATTTTTCGGGTGGCCGGGGAGCTGTTTTTT
cdr3_aa: CSVDIFRVAGELFF